The source of this T cell receptor (beta chain) is a study of cytomegalovirus exposure and HLA in healthy donors. Study results and limitations: Presence/absence analyses took donor sequencing depth as roughly uniform. A later analysis showed that HLA-associated TCR beta chains had undergone more clonal expansion than equally common others.

In germline, CDR1 is SGHRS, CDR2 YFSETQ. The CDR3 spans 17 residues. V gave up 2 bases and J gave up 2 bases; unmatched junction bases: 10. Concerning this clone: Its matching antigen is unknown.

The PCR ran on 60 Vbeta and 13 Jbeta primers. Assay: immunoSEQ multiplex PCR; the TCRdb copy retains only in-frame clones and omits some. Of fewer than 250,000 clones in the sample, 60% to 80% were seen once. The chain is built from TRBV5-1 and TRBJ2-7; 10 positions agree with TRBD2. Material for sequencing was PBMCs. The TCR originated in a man between 18 and 35 years old in good health and CMV-seronegative. The CDR3 protein is CASSLEAGGFETYEQYF. CDR3 DNA: TGCGCCAGCAGCTTAGAAGCGGGGGGGTTCGAAACCTACGAGCAGTACTTC.